The 9 T cell receptor beta chains in this list originate from one sample, sequenced in a study of CD8 T cells in ankylosing spondylitis. The study's findings and limits: In ankylosing spondylitis blood, a motif of about eight highly homologous TCR beta variants appeared characteristic.

No antigens are known for them. MiXCR, run by TCRdb on the 5' RACE reads, gives a single entry per CDR3 protein. The sample yields around 390,000 distinct CDR3 sequences, about 22% seen once. Sequencing was done on a sample of blood, either unsorted or a sorted T cell fraction (not recorded which). These receptors were obtained from a male donor with ankylosing spondylitis.

The chain uses TRBV5-1 and TRBJ2-3, with TRBD2 identical over 8 bases. V dropped 0 bases and J dropped 3; count of bases not matched to a gene: 6. The germline CDR1 and CDR2 sequences are SGHRS and YFSETQ. CDR3 length: 16 amino acids. CDR3 sequence reads: CASSLASGSLTDTQYF. The DNA of the CDR3 is TGCGCCAGCAGCTTGGCCAGCGGGAGTTTGACAGATACGCAGTATTTT. The full variable domain, rest sourced from reference TRBV5-1 and TRBJ2-3, is KAGVTQTPRYLIKTRGQQVTLSCSPISGHRSVSWYQQTPGQGLQFLFEYFSETQRNKGNFPGRFSGRQFSNSRSEMNVSTLELGDSALYLCASSLASGSLTDTQYFGPGTRLTVL.

This clonotype was counted between two and nine times. V usage is TRBV5-1 and J usage is TRBJ1-1; possible D gene TRBD1, 6 bases. This CDR3 has 14 residues. CDR1 is SGHRS and CDR2 is YFSETQ in the germline V gene. V shed 0 bases and J shed 6 bases, with 12 bases lying between them. The chain's CDR3 is CASSLAGGNAEAFF. The CDR3 coding sequence is TGCGCCAGCAGCTTGGCGGGGGGCAACGCTGAAGCTTTCTTT. The full variable domain, with the rest looked up from reference TRBV5-1 and TRBJ1-1, is KAGVTQTPRYLIKTRGQQVTLSCSPISGHRSVSWYQQTPGQGLQFLFEYFSETQRNKGNFPGRFSGRQFSNSRSEMNVSTLELGDSALYLCASSLAGGNAEAFFGQGTRLTVV.

The rearrangement uses TRBV28 and TRBJ2-3, with D tentatively TRBD1 (6 bases). V shed 5 bases and J shed 0 bases, with 12 bases lying between them. Germline V gene data show CDR1 as MDHEN and CDR2 as SYDVKM. CDR3 length: 15 residues. The CDR3 sequence: CASSHQTGSTDTQYF. Here the CDR3 DNA reads TGTGCCAGCAGTCACCAGACAGGTAGCACAGATACGCAGTATTTT.

This clonotype came up once. J is TRBJ2-4 and V is TRBV5-5; D is unresolved. CDR1 is SGHKS, CDR2 YYEKEE, per germline (reference sequence). Trimming took off 2 bases at V and 8 bases at J, with 11 bases between the two ends. The CDR3 loop spans 13 amino acids. For the CDR3, the DNA is TGTGCCAGCAGCTTTTGGGCTTCTGACATTCAGTACTTC. It translates to CASSFWASDIQYF. Using reference TRBV5-5 and TRBJ2-4 for the parts outside the CDR3, the full variable domain is DAGVTQSPTHLIKTRGQQVTLRCSPISGHKSVSWYQQVLGQGPQFIFQYYEKEERGRGNFPDRFSARQFPNYSSELNVNALLLGDSALYLCASSFWASDIQYFGAGTRLSVL.

The V call is TRBV12-3 or TRBV12-4, the J call TRBJ2-1; maybe TRBD2 (6 bases). The CDR3 is 14 amino acids. V was cut by 6 bases and J by 7 bases, with 16 bases left in between. This CDR3 is CASSLSSGGNEQFF. The CDR3 coding sequence is TGTGCCAGCAGCCTTTCGTCCGGGGGTAATGAGCAGTTCTTC.

This chain connects TRBV5-5 to TRBJ2-1; D is unresolved. V lost 2 bases, J lost 1 base, and 10 bases lay in between. Looked up from germline, CDR1 is SGHKS and CDR2 is YYEKEE (reference sequence). The CDR3 has 15 amino acids. The CDR3 DNA follows: TGTGCCAGCAGCTTTCTACAACGGTCCTACAATGAGCAGTTCTTC. This translates into CASSFLQRSYNEQFF.

This clonotype was counted a few times. This chain uses TRBV12-3 or TRBV12-4 with TRBJ2-1; TRBD1 agrees at 8 bases. V was pared by 7 bases and J by 7 bases, with 12 bases of the junction left unmatched. The CDR3 consists of 15 residues. CDR3 sequence reads: CASNPGGLPGNEQFF. The CDR3, as DNA: TGTGCCAGCAACCCAGGGGGCCTGCCGGGTAATGAGCAGTTCTTC.

This clonotype occurred a few times. The chain links TRBV11-3 to TRBJ2-2; D gene unclear. The CDR3 is 12 amino acids. Per the germline V gene, CDR1 is SGHNT and CDR2 is YENEEA. Trimming took off 5 bases at V and 3 bases at J, with 4 bases between the two ends. The CDR3 protein is CASSTDTGELFF. CDR3 bases: TGTGCCAGCAGCACAGACACCGGGGAGCTGTTTTTT.

The chain employs TRBV9 and TRBJ2-7, with 7 bases identical to TRBD2. The ends lost 4 bases at V and 0 bases at J; junction bases unmatched: 4. The CDR3 has 14 amino acids. Germline CDR1 and CDR2: SGDLS and YYNGEE. CDR3 region: CASSRRGGSYEQYF. Written as DNA, the CDR3 is TGTGCCAGCAGCCGACGCGGGGGCTCCTACGAGCAGTACTTC. The full variable domain, completed using reference TRBV9 and TRBJ2-7, is DSGVTQTPKHLITATGQRVTLRCSPRSGDLSVYWYQQSLDQGLQFLIQYYNGEERAKGNILERFSAQQFPDLHSELNLSSLELGDSALYFCASSRRGGSYEQYFGPGTRLTVT.